The 30 T cell receptor beta chains reported below all come from one sample, sequenced in a study of cytomegalovirus exposure and HLA in healthy donors. Vbeta (60) and Jbeta (13) primers were used in the PCR. Some clones are missing from TCRdb's copy, which holds only in-frame ones; the method was immunoSEQ multiplex PCR. This sample carries 200,000 to 250,000 clones, 75% to 80% of them seen once, and the ten largest clones take around 1.8%. The sequencing input was PBMCs. All receptors derive from a man aged 18 to 29 in good health and CMV-seronegative.

The chain has TRBV14 and TRBJ1-2; D gene ambiguous. V dropped 3 bases and J dropped 8 bases, with 16 bases sitting between them. The germline V gene encodes CDR1 SGHDN and CDR2 FVKESK. The CDR3 consists of 14 residues. CDR3 region: CASSHRGPARGYTF. CDR3 nucleotide sequence: TGTGCCAGCAGCCACCGAGGGCCAGCAAGAGGCTACACCTTC.

The rearrangement uses TRBV4-2 and TRBJ2-7; D is ambiguous. The CDR3 covers 12 residues. The V gene lost 1 base and the J gene lost 3 bases, with 4 bases spanning the gap. In germline, CDR1 is LGHNA, CDR2 YNFKEQ. In DNA form, the CDR3 reads TGTGCCAGCAGCCAAGGAGGCTACGAGCAGTACTTC. Protein sequence: CASSQGGYEQYF.

The V and J genes are TRBV28 and TRBJ1-2; perhaps TRBD1 as D (6 bases). V shed 2 bases and J shed 3 bases, with 13 bases lying between them. Germline assignment: CDR1 MDHEN and CDR2 SYDVKM. This CDR3 has 15 residues. Written as DNA, the CDR3 is TGTGCCAGCAGTTTACAACAGGGTATGGACTATGGCTACACCTTC. Protein: CASSLQQGMDYGYTF.

Only a few counts were recorded for this clone. V is TRBV27 and J is TRBJ1-4; the match to TRBD1 covers 9 bases. There are 15 residues in the CDR3. V lost 6 bases to trimming and J lost 5 bases; unmatched junction nucleotides: 7. The V gene's germline CDR1 is MNHEY and CDR2 SMNVEV (reference sequence). CDR3 in DNA: TGTGCCAGCAGCCCCGACAGGGGGAGGAATGAAAAACTGTTTTTT. It codes for CASSPDRGRNEKLFF.

This chain links TRBV2 with TRBJ2-7; TRBD1 matches 7 bases. The trim removed 7 bases at V and 4 bases at J, leaving 10 bases unmatched. Germline-derived CDR1 and CDR2 are SNHLY and FYNNEI. The CDR3 is 14 amino acids. DNA of the CDR3: TGTGCCAGCACTCCGGGACAGACACCTTACGAGCAGTACTTC. The encoded protein is CASTPGQTPYEQYF.

Only one count was recorded for this clone. V gene TRBV2 combines with J gene TRBJ2-5, with 12 bases lining up with TRBD2. This CDR3 contains 15 residues. V shed 7 bases, J shed 4 bases, and the junction held 7 bases outside the gene matches. Germline CDR1 is SNHLY and CDR2 is FYNNEI. CDR3: CASKRLAGVPETQYF. The CDR3 DNA sequence: TGTGCCAGCAAAAGACTAGCGGGAGTCCCAGAGACCCAGTACTTC.

This chain connects TRBV14 to TRBJ2-7, with D tentatively TRBD2 (5 bases). The CDR3 length is 14 residues. Germline CDR1 SGHDN, CDR2 FVKESK. Between the trimmed V and J ends, which lost 0 bases and 6 bases, there was a span of 12 bases. CDR3 DNA: TGTGCCAGCAGCCAAGATTTACACGGGGTCGAGCAGTACTTC. It yields the protein CASSQDLHGVEQYF.

The chain recombines TRBV27 with TRBJ2-7; D gene ambiguous. Germline V gene lookup returns CDR1 MNHEY and CDR2 SMNVEV (reference sequence). Trimming left V 6 bases short and J 0 bases short, with 6 bases between. The CDR3 length is 12 residues. CDR3: CASSPSSYEQYF. The CDR3 DNA is TGTGCCAGCAGCCCTAGCTCCTACGAGCAGTACTTC.

CDR3: CASSPVAGGDNEQFF. As DNA, the CDR3 is TGTGCCAGCAGCCCAGTAGCGGGAGGGGACAATGAGCAGTTCTTC. V gene TRBV13 combines with J gene TRBJ2-1, with 11 positions matching TRBD2. The germline CDR1 and CDR2 sequences are PRHDT and FYEKMQ (reference sequence). With V trimmed by 5 bases and J by 5 bases, 5 bases remained unmatched. The CDR3 runs 15 residues.

The chain is built from TRBV14 and TRBJ2-5; D is unclear. V was shortened by 0 bases and J by 5 bases, with 13 bases between the two germline ends. The germline V gene encodes CDR1 SGHDN and CDR2 FVKESK. The CDR3 sequence is 15 residues long. The CDR3 reads CASSQDLGSSETQYF. The CDR3 DNA reads TGTGCCAGCAGCCAAGATCTGGGTAGCTCTGAGACCCAGTACTTC.

Points on this clone: Sequence at one end of the junction differs from germline and may be a read error. The chain uses TRBV7-7 and TRBJ2-5, with TRBD1 as a possible D gene (6 bases). The length of the CDR3 is 16 residues. Germline CDR1 is SSHAT and CDR2 is FNYEAQ (reference sequence). Here the CDR3 reads CASSLSGQGPGETQYF. For the CDR3, the DNA is TGTGCTAGCAGCTTAAGTGGCCAGGGGCCCGGGGAGACCCAGTACTTC.

This chain uses TRBV19 with TRBJ2-1, with D unclear. This CDR3 has 13 amino acids. Between the trimmed V and J ends, which lost 3 bases and 8 bases, there was a span of 11 bases. Germline V gene data show CDR1 as LNHDA and CDR2 as SQIVND (reference sequence). For the CDR3, the DNA is TGTGCCAGTAGTATCCTGCAGAACGATGAGCAGTTCTTC. It translates to CASSILQNDEQFF. Full variable domain (remainder filled in from reference TRBV19 and TRBJ2-1): DGGITQSPKYLFRKEGQNVTLSCEQNLNHDAMYWYRQDPGQGLRLIYYSQIVNDFQKGDIAEGYSVSREKKESFPLTVTSAQKNPTAFYLCASSILQNDEQFFGPGTRLTVL.

The chain couples TRBV4-2 to TRBJ2-3; the D gene is possibly TRBD2 (6 bases). Trimming left V 6 bases short and J 6 bases short, with 13 bases between. This CDR3 region has 13 residues. CDR1 LGHNA and CDR2 YNFKEQ come from the germline V gene. CDR3 loop: CASSGGREDTQYF. The DNA of the CDR3 is TGTGCCAGCAGTGGCGGCCGGGAGGATACGCAGTATTTT.

The chain carries TRBV5-6 and TRBJ2-7; TRBD2 might be the D (6 bases). This CDR3 spans 15 amino acids. The V end was cut by 4 bases, the J end by 4 bases, with 18 bases between. Germline loops: CDR1 SGHDT, CDR2 YYEEEE. The CDR3 region has the DNA TGTGCCAGCAGCCCCTTGGGGGGAAAGCGTTACGAGCAGTACTTC. Translation: CASSPLGGKRYEQYF.

The CDR3 sequence is CARSFGPRGRYNSPLHF. CDR3 bases: TGTGCCAGAAGCTTCGGCCCCCGGGGAAGATATAATTCACCCCTCCACTTT. The V and J genes are TRBV5-3 and TRBJ1-6, with D hard to call. TRBV5-3 has ORF status, its function being uncertain. V was cut by 2 bases and J by 4 bases, with 16 bases left in between. The CDR3 runs to 17 residues.

The CDR3 reads CASTRGGSGNTIYF. CDR3 nucleotides: TGTGCCAGCACCAGAGGGGGCTCTGGAAACACCATATATTTT. J is TRBJ1-3 and V is TRBV11-3; tentative D call: TRBD1 (6 bases). Germline assignment: CDR1 SGHNT and CDR2 YENEEA. The CDR3 loop spans 14 amino acids. Trimming shortened V by 7 bases and J by 0 bases, and 10 bases separated the two germline ends.

This chain uses TRBV6-5 with TRBJ2-5, with D uncertain. The J call may be in error: the DNA end matches TRBJ2-7 better. Per germline, CDR1 MNHEY and CDR2 SVGAGI. This CDR3 is 13 amino acids long. CDR3 loop: CASTQENPYEQYF. DNA for the CDR3: TGTGCCAGCACCCAGGAAAACCCCTACGAGCAGTACTTC.

The CDR3 loop is CASAQGQGAYNEQFF. Here the CDR3 DNA reads TGTGCCAGCGCCCAGGGACAGGGGGCCTACAATGAGCAGTTCTTC. The chain carries TRBV2 and TRBJ2-1; 11 bases map to TRBD1. Germline assignment: CDR1 SNHLY and CDR2 FYNNEI. The V segment lost 8 bases and the J segment 2 bases; nucleotides outside the gene matches: 5. This CDR3 spans 15 amino acids. Combining the CDR3 with reference TRBV2 and TRBJ2-1 gives the whole variable domain EPEVTQTPSHQVTQMGQEVILRCVPISNHLYFYWYRQILGQKVEFLVSFYNNEISEKSEIFDDQFSVERPDGSNFTLKIRSTKLEDSAMYFCASAQGQGAYNEQFFGPGTRLTVL.

This clone was detected a few times. The J gene is TRBJ1-5, the V gene TRBV5-5; a weak D match, TRBD1 (5 bases). This CDR3 is 16 amino acids long. Germline V gene data show CDR1 as SGHKS and CDR2 as YYEKEE (reference sequence). Trimming pared 0 bases from V and 3 bases from J, leaving 13 bases between. CDR3 protein: CASSLDGGLNNQPQHF. The CDR3 DNA sequence: TGTGCCAGCAGCTTGGATGGGGGGTTGAACAATCAGCCCCAGCATTTT.

In DNA, the CDR3 is TGCGCCAGCAGCCAAGGGTTACTTAAGCGGTCAGATACGCAGTATTTT. Translating gives CASSQGLLKRSDTQYF. The chain joins TRBV4-1 to TRBJ2-3; a weak D match, TRBD2 (5 bases). The CDR3 loop spans 16 amino acids. CDR1 and CDR2 (germline): MGHRA, YSYEKL. The V and J ends lost 1 base and 4 bases respectively, with 15 bases between them.

This clone has more than one count but fewer than ten. V usage is TRBV2 and J usage is TRBJ2-1; D uncertain. This CDR3 comprises 12 residues. The germline V gene encodes CDR1 SNHLY and CDR2 FYNNEI. Trimming removed 3 bases from V and 2 bases from J, with 2 bases in between. DNA for the CDR3: TGTGCCAGCAGTGACGCCTACAATGAGCAGTTCTTC. It is translated as CASSDAYNEQFF. Looking up the rest from reference TRBV2 and TRBJ2-1 gives the full variable domain: EPEVTQTPSHQVTQMGQEVILRCVPISNHLYFYWYRQILGQKVEFLVSFYNNEISEKSEIFDDQFSVERPDGSNFTLKIRSTKLEDSAMYFCASSDAYNEQFFGPGTRLTVL.

This clone appeared once. This chain joins TRBV5-1 and TRBJ2-1; tentative D call: TRBD1 (6 bases). Trimming took 0 bases from V and 0 from J, leaving 10 bases between them. Germline CDR1 reads SGHRS; CDR2 reads YFSETQ. The CDR3 consists of 16 residues. The CDR3, as DNA: TGCGCCAGCAGCTTGGTCCAGGGGAGCTCCTACAATGAGCAGTTCTTC. Protein sequence: CASSLVQGSSYNEQFF.

The chain joins TRBV28 to TRBJ2-5, with 9 nucleotides matching TRBD2. The CDR3 spans 16 residues. The V gene end was trimmed by 1 base and the J gene end by 5 bases; junction bases not matched to a gene: 8. Per germline, CDR1 MDHEN and CDR2 SYDVKM. DNA for the CDR3: TGTGCCAGCAGTTTATTGGGACTAGCAGTGGGGGAGACCCAGTACTTC. It yields the protein CASSLLGLAVGETQYF.

This clone has a handful of counts. J is TRBJ2-7 and V is TRBV4-2; perhaps TRBD1 as D (5 bases). This CDR3 region has 16 residues. The germline V and J ends were trimmed by 4 bases and 2 bases, with 18 bases remaining between them. CDR1 and CDR2 from the germline V gene are LGHNA and YNFKEQ. CDR3 residues: CASSPYRQSWPYEQYF. The CDR3 DNA is TGTGCCAGCAGCCCATACCGACAGTCTTGGCCCTACGAGCAGTACTTC.

The chain has TRBV28 and TRBJ2-6, with D hard to call. Germline V gene data show CDR1 as MDHEN and CDR2 as SYDVKM. The length of the CDR3 is 16 residues. The germline V and J ends were trimmed by 2 bases and 0 bases, with 8 bases remaining between them. CDR3: CASSLPPGSGANVLTF. DNA for the CDR3: TGTGCCAGCAGTTTACCGCCCGGCTCTGGGGCCAACGTCCTGACTTTC.

The J gene is TRBJ2-5, the V gene TRBV27, with 9 bases matching TRBD2. Looked up from germline, CDR1 is MNHEY and CDR2 is SMNVEV (reference sequence). The V gene end was trimmed by 1 base and the J gene end by 5 bases; junction bases not matched to a gene: 11. The CDR3 spans 17 residues. The CDR3 loop reads CASSLYSGGGAAETQYF. CDR3 coding DNA: TGTGCCAGCAGTTTATACTCAGGCGGGGGGGCGGCGGAGACCCAGTACTTC.

The chain is built from TRBV7-8 and TRBJ2-3, with a weak D call TRBD2 (6 bases). V lost 5 bases to trimming and J lost 5 bases, with 20 bases between them. This CDR3 contains 16 residues. From germline, CDR1 is SGHVS and CDR2 FQNEAQ. CDR3 nucleotides: TGTGCCAGCAGCCAAGTAGGGCGGGGTCAAGGAGATACGCAGTATTTT. It is translated as CASSQVGRGQGDTQYF.

This clone was seen a handful of times. The chain combines TRBV25-1 with TRBJ2-2, with 8 bases fitting TRBD2. Germline-derived CDR1 and CDR2 are MGHDK and SYGVNS. The CDR3 spans 18 residues. The junction had 14 bases not matched to a gene; V was cut back by 5 bases and J by 3 bases. CDR3 region: CASSPRDGGAGDTGELFF. The CDR3 DNA reads TGTGCCAGCAGTCCCCGGGACGGGGGGGCCGGGGACACCGGGGAGCTGTTTTTT.

The chain employs TRBV27 and TRBJ2-7, with 8 positions matching TRBD1. The CDR3 extends over 13 amino acids. V shed 9 bases, J shed 0 bases, and the junction held 4 bases outside the gene matches. The germline gives CDR1 MNHEY, CDR2 SMNVEV (reference sequence). Written as DNA, the CDR3 is TGTGCCAGTCGGACAGGGTTCTCCTACGAGCAGTACTTC. Residues: CASRTGFSYEQYF.

This clone was counted between two and nine times. The genes are TRBV19 and TRBJ1-5; D not certain. Germline V gives CDR1 LNHDA, CDR2 SQIVND (reference sequence). This CDR3 region has 15 residues. V was clipped by 0 bases and J by 0 bases, with 6 bases between them. The chain's CDR3 is CASSIDGSSNQPQHF. CDR3 nucleotides: TGTGCCAGTAGTATAGACGGGAGTAGCAATCAGCCCCAGCATTTT.